This T cell receptor (beta chain) was identified in a study of T cells in Graves' hyperthyroidism and ophthalmopathy. Amplified regions were TCR beta CDR3 sequences from RNA transcripts. First-round RT-PCR targeting the TCR CDR3 was performed with the HTBI primer set. TCRdb redid the calling of the multiplex PCR reads with MiXCR, one entry per CDR3 protein. The table lists approximately 200,000 distinct CDR3 sequences, around 17% of them singletons. Study findings and constraints: Ophthalmopathy was model-predicted a median around seven months pre-onset. Ophthalmopathy could be told apart from stable hyperthyroidism with a 13 V-J model.

This clonotype was observed a few times. Its antigen is currently unknown. V was cut by 4 bases and J by 5 bases, with 19 bases left in between. CDR1 and CDR2 from the germline V gene are SEHNR and FQNEAQ (reference sequence). This CDR3 spans 16 amino acids. Clinicians diagnosed patients from clinical symptoms, serum thyroxine and TRAb, thyroid ultrasound and orbital computed tomography. The clonotype was recovered from a middle-aged man with Graves' hyperthyroidism. This chain links TRBV7-9 with TRBJ2-3; a weak D match, TRBD1 (6 bases). The sequenced sample consisted of blood. CDR3 coding DNA: TGTGCCAGCAGCTCGAATAGCAGGGGATCGGTAGATACGCAGTATTTT. Translation gives CASSSNSRGSVDTQYF.